A single sample is the source of the 7 T cell receptor beta chains below, sequenced in a study of shared clonotypes between healthy human individuals. Assay used: immunoSEQ multiplex PCR; TCRdb lists only in-frame clones, some missing. The top ten hold less than 0.15% of the sample, which has some 2,100,000 clones, 90% to 96% seen once. The sequencing input was naive CD4+ T cells sorted from blood. Indicated subset: CD45RA+ positively selected. The receptors derive from a man aged 18-30 years in good health.

The chain has TRBV4-1 and TRBJ2-7; no clear D gene. The CDR3 totals 17 residues. V was clipped by 1 base and J by 9 bases, with 25 bases between them. Germline V gives CDR1 MGHRA, CDR2 YSYEKL. The CDR3 here is CASSQGSYGAPPTGQYF. Here the CDR3 DNA reads TGCGCCAGCAGCCAAGGCTCGTATGGTGCCCCACCCACGGGGCAGTACTTC.

This chain joins TRBV6-6 and TRBJ1-2; 9 nucleotides agree with TRBD1. This CDR3 comprises 14 residues. From germline, CDR1 is MNHNY and CDR2 SVGAGI (reference sequence). For the CDR3, the DNA is TGTGCAGCAGCTTGGGGACAGGGAAACTATGGCTACACCTTC. Amino acid sequence: CAAAWGQGNYGYTF.

Concerning this clone: Different DNA sequences within this sample yield the same CDR3. The rearrangement links TRBV7-2 to TRBJ2-1; TRBD2 matches 12 bases. V lost 3 bases and J lost 4; bases outside the gene matches: 1. CDR3 length equals 15 residues. CDR1 SGHTA and CDR2 FQGNSA come from the germline V gene. CDR3 in DNA: TGTGCCAGCAGCTTTGGGACTAGCGGGTACAATGAGCAGTTCTTC. The encoded protein is CASSFGTSGYNEQFF.

This clone was detected once. The genes are TRBV7-2 and TRBJ2-2; 12 nucleotides align to TRBD2. Trimming removed 5 bases from V and 6 bases from J; junction bases left unmatched: 4. This CDR3 has 15 residues. CDR1 is SGHTA, CDR2 FQGNSA, per germline. The CDR3, as DNA: TGTGCCAGCAGCGTGACTAGCGGGGGTTCCGGGGAGCTGTTTTTT. This translates into CASSVTSGGSGELFF.

V usage is TRBV6-1 and J usage is TRBJ2-1; 7 positions agree with TRBD1. This CDR3 has 15 residues. V gave up 3 bases and J gave up 4 bases; unmatched junction bases: 6. In germline, CDR1 is MNHNS, CDR2 SASEGT. The CDR3: CASSDTGAQYNEQFF. The CDR3 region has the DNA TGTGCCAGCAGTGACACAGGGGCTCAATACAATGAGCAGTTCTTC.

The chain links TRBV5-6 to TRBJ2-7; possibly TRBD1 for D (6 bases). Trimming shortened V by 4 bases and J by 5 bases, and 13 bases separated the two germline ends. Germline V gives CDR1 SGHDT, CDR2 YYEEEE. The CDR3 totals 13 residues. The CDR3 DNA sequence: TGTGCCAGCAGCGGGGACACCGCGAACGAGCAGTACTTC. Protein product: CASSGDTANEQYF. The full variable domain, in which reference TRBV5-6 and TRBJ2-7 provide the parts outside the CDR3, is DAGVTQSPTHLIKTRGQQVTLRCSPKSGHDTVSWYQQALGQGPQFIFQYYEEEERQRGNFPDRFSGHQFPNYSSELNVNALLLGDSALYLCASSGDTANEQYFGPGTRLTVT.

This chain joins TRBV11-2 and TRBJ2-2; TRBD2 is a possible D gene (6 bases). This CDR3 comprises 17 residues. Germline CDR1 SGHAT, CDR2 FQNNGV. V was cut by 0 bases and J by 6 bases, with 17 bases left in between. The CDR3 coding sequence is TGTGCCAGCAGCTTAGACGGGAGTGTTCTGCTTGCCGGGGAGCTGTTTTTT. It encodes CASSLDGSVLLAGELFF.